The 9 T cell receptor beta chains presented below share a single source sample, sequenced in a study of T cell responses to AZD1222 COVID-19 vaccine. The protocol was immunoSEQ multiplex PCR, while the TCRdb copy is restricted to in-frame clones and leaves out a portion. This table has fewer than 200,000 clones, around 90% appearing once. The material was peripheral blood, obtained 28 days after the second AZD1222 dose. These receptors all come from an adult who received the AZD1222 COVID-19 vaccine.

This chain links TRBV5-1 with TRBJ2-3; 8 bases are a match to TRBD2. The J segment lost 1 base and the V segment lost 4 bases, leaving 8 bases of the junction unmatched. The CDR3 sequence is 16 residues long. Looked up from germline, CDR1 is SGHRS and CDR2 is YFSETQ. CDR3 loop: CASSPVTAGGTDTQYF. The DNA of the CDR3 is TGCGCCAGCAGCCCCGTGACAGCGGGAGGCACAGATACGCAGTATTTT.

The chain links TRBV4-1 to TRBJ1-2, with TRBD1 matching over 8 bases. Germline CDR1 reads MGHRA; CDR2 reads YSYEKL. J was trimmed by 4 bases and V by 0 bases; bases with no gene match: 7. This CDR3 is built from 16 residues. CDR3 protein: CASSQDGWTGSYGYTF. CDR3 DNA: TGCGCCAGCAGCCAAGATGGGTGGACAGGGTCCTATGGCTACACCTTC.

This chain uses TRBV30 with TRBJ1-1; D is uncertain. The germline V and J ends were trimmed by 2 bases and 1 base, with 8 bases remaining between them. CDR1 GTSNPN and CDR2 SVGIG come from the germline V gene (reference sequence). The CDR3 extends over 13 amino acids. The CDR3 reads CAWSTAGNTEAFF. CDR3 bases: TGTGCCTGGAGTACAGCTGGGAACACTGAAGCTTTCTTT.

The CDR3 protein is CATNEGQHQPQHF. The CDR3 region has the DNA TGTGCCACCAACGAGGGTCAGCATCAGCCCCAGCATTTT. The chain combines TRBV24-1 with TRBJ1-5; no firm D call. The CDR3 covers 13 residues. V was shortened by 8 bases and J by 5 bases, with 12 bases between the two germline ends. From germline, CDR1 is KGHDR and CDR2 SFDVKD.

The J gene is TRBJ2-7, the V gene TRBV7-9; tentatively, D is TRBD1 (6 bases). The V end lost 5 bases, the J end lost 5 bases, and 19 bases lay between the germline ends. Germline CDR1 SEHNR, CDR2 FQNEAQ (reference sequence). This CDR3 contains 15 residues. The CDR3: CASSPRDRTDNEQYF. Written as DNA, the CDR3 is TGTGCCAGCAGCCCTCGCGACAGGACGGACAACGAGCAGTACTTC.

The V call is TRBV19, the J call TRBJ2-5; 14 nucleotides align to TRBD2. Germline V lookup: CDR1 LNHDA, CDR2 SQIVND (reference sequence). V trimming: 5 bases; J trimming: 4 bases; junction bases outside the gene matches: 6. The CDR3 length is 16 residues. In DNA, the CDR3 is TGTGCCAGTAGTGCGGGACTAGCGGGAGTCGGAGAGACCCAGTACTTC. Translating gives CASSAGLAGVGETQYF.

The CDR3 DNA is TGTGCCAGCAGCCTCCTTATCGGCGGCAATCAGCCCCAGCATTTT. Protein: CASSLLIGGNQPQHF. The gene calls are TRBV7-2 and TRBJ1-5; the D is unclear. Germline V gene data show CDR1 as SGHTA and CDR2 as FQGNSA. The CDR3 contains 15 residues. V dropped 5 bases and J dropped 2 bases, with 13 bases sitting between them.

V gene TRBV5-1 combines with J gene TRBJ2-7, with 8 bases fitting TRBD1. The V gene end was trimmed by 4 bases and the J gene end by 5 bases; junction bases not matched to a gene: 8. The CDR3 is 14 amino acids. Germline loops: CDR1 SGHRS, CDR2 YFSETQ. CDR3 protein: CASSHPQGVHEQYF. CDR3 nucleotides: TGCGCCAGCAGCCACCCACAGGGGGTACACGAGCAGTACTTC. Full variable domain (rest looked up from reference TRBV5-1 and TRBJ2-7): KAGVTQTPRYLIKTRGQQVTLSCSPISGHRSVSWYQQTPGQGLQFLFEYFSETQRNKGNFPGRFSGRQFSNSRSEMNVSTLELGDSALYLCASSHPQGVHEQYFGPGTRLTVT.

The chain joins TRBV14 to TRBJ1-1; D is unresolved. The CDR3 is made up of 12 amino acids. Germline CDR1 is SGHDN and CDR2 is FVKESK. V dropped 8 bases and J dropped 4 bases, with 11 bases sitting between them. CDR3: CASGPRATEAFF. The CDR3 nucleotides read TGTGCCAGCGGGCCCCGGGCCACTGAAGCTTTCTTT.